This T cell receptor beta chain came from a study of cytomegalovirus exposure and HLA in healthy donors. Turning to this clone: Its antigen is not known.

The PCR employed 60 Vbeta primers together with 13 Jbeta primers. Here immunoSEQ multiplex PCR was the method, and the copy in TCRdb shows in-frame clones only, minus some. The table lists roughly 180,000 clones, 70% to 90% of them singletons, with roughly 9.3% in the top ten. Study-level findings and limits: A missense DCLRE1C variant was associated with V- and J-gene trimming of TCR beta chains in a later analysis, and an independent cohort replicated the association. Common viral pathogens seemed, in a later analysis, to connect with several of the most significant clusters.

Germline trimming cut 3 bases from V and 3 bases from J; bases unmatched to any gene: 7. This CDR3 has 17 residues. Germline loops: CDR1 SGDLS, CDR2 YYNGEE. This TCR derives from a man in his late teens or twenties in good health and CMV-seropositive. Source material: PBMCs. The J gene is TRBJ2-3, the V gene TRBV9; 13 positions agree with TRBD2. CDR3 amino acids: CASSAHGTSGVTDTQYF. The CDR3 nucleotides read TGTGCCAGCAGCGCACACGGGACTAGCGGGGTTACAGATACGCAGTATTTT.